This T cell receptor (beta chain) was identified in a study of memory B cells and T cells in multiple sclerosis. The ends were cut back, 5 bases at V and 6 bases at J, with 13 bases in the middle. The CDR3 is 14 amino acids. In germline, CDR1 is SEHNR, CDR2 FQNEAQ (reference sequence). Here immunoSEQ multiplex PCR was the method, and the copy in TCRdb shows in-frame clones only, minus some. Of 8,000 or so clones listed, around 58% are singletons. General study points: Shared clonotype counts depended on differing compartment clone-set sizes and were normalized.

In regard to this clone: What it binds is unknown.

The source of this sequence is a human donor with multiple sclerosis. This rearrangement joins TRBV7-9 to TRBJ1-4; D gene unclear. Material: memory (CD45RO+) CD8+ T cells from blood. The CDR3 loop is CASSGPGSYEKLFF. In DNA, the CDR3 is TGTGCCAGCAGCGGCCCGGGTAGCTATGAAAAACTGTTTTTT.